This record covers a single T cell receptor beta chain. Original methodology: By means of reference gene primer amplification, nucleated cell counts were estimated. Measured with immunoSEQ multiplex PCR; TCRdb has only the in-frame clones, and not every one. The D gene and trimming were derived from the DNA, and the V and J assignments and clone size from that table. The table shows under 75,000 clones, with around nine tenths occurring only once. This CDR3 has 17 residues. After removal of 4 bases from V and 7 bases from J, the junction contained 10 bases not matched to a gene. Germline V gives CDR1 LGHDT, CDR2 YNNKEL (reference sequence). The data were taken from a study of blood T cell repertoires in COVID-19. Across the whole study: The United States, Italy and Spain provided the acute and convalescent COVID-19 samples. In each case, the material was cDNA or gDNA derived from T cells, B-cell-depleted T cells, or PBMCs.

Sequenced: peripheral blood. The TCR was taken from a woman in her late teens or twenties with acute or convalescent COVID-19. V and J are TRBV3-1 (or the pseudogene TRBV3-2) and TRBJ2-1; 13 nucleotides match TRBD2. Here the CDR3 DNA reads TGTGCCAGCAGCCCAGGGACTAGCGGGATCTGGGGGAATGAGCAGTTCTTC. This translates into CASSPGTSGIWGNEQFF.